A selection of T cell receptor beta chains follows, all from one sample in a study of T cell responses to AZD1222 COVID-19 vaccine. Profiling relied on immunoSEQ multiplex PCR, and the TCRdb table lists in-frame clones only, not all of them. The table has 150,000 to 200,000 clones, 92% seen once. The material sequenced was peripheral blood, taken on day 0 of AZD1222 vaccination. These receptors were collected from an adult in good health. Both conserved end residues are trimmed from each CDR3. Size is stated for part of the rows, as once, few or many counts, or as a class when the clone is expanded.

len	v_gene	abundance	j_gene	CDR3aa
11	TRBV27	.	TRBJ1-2	ASSSGSPDGYT
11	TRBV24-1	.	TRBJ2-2	ATLEVNTGELF
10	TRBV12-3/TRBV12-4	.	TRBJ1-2	ASKRGNYGYT
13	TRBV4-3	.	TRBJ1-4	ASSQDAQGNEKLF
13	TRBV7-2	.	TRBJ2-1	ASSQIPVSYNEQF
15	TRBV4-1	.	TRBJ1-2	ASSQDDRDRGDYGYT
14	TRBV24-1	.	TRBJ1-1	ATSDLHGSENTEAF
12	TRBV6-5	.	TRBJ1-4	ASRWRALNEKLF
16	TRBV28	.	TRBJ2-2	ASSFSLTAWGNTGELF
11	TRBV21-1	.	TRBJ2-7	ASSRTKAYEQY
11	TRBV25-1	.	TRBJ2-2	ASTRGGSGELF
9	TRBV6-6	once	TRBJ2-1	ASSYDNEQF
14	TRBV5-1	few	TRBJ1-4	ASSFGGTLANEKLF
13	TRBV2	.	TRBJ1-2	ASSLRTGQTHGYT
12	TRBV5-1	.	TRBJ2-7	ASSTRTSGRDLL
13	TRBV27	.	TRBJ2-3	ASSLLDRGTDTQY
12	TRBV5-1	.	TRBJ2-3	ASKPSGTTDTQY
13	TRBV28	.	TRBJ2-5	ASSTFRAKLFTQY
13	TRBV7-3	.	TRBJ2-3	ASSSSGGPGDTQY
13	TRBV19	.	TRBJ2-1	ASSTTDREYNEQF
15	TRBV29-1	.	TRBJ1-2	SVERPTPGRSSYGYT
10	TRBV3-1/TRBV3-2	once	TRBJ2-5	ASSANQETQY
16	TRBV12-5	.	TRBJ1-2	ASGLVPGTRQPNYGYT
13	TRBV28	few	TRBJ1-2	ASSSPGQGFYGYT
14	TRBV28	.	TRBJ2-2	ASSRSFKTVTGELF
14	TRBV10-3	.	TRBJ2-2	AISESRQGFVGELF
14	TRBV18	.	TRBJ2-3	ASSPAFLTSTDTQY
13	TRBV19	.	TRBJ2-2	ASSIGQGDTGELF
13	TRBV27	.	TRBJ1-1	ASTDRAGMNTEAF
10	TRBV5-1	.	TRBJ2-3	ASSVSGDTQY
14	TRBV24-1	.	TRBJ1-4	ATSDFTGSGNEKLF
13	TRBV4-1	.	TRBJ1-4	ASSQDEGSNEKLF
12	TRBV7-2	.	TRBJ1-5	ASRQAFLNQPQH